The clone carrying this T cell receptor beta chain occurred a few times. This specimen belongs to a study of early T cells in non-severe SARS-CoV-2 infection. The CDR3 loop spans 13 amino acids. The V segment lost 5 bases and the J segment 2 bases; nucleotides outside the gene matches: 0. TCRdb processed the 5' RACE reads anew with MiXCR; each CDR3 protein has one entry. The sample contains tens of thousands of distinct CDR3 sequences, more than 9% of which appear only once. This chain joins TRBV12-3 or TRBV12-4 and TRBJ1-2; TRBD1 agrees at 9 bases. Sequencing input: whole blood. The TCR comes from an adult who was a healthcare worker with PCR-confirmed SARS-CoV-2 infection or an uninfected control (not recorded which). CDR3 sequence reads: CASSGTGNYGYTF. CDR3 DNA sequence: TGTGCCAGCAGTGGGACAGGGAACTATGGCTACACCTTC.